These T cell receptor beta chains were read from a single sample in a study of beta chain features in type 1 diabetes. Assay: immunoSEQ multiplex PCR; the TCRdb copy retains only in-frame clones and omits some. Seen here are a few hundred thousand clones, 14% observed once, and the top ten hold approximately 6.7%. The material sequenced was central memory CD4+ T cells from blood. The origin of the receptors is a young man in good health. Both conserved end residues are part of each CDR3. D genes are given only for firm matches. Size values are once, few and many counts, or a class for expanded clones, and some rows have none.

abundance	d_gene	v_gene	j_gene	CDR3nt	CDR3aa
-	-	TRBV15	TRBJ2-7	TGTGCCACCAGCAGAGAGCCTCAGGGGGGGACCTACGAGCAGTACTTC	CATSREPQGGTYEQYF
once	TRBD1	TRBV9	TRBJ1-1	TGTGCCAGCAGCGACAGGGGTGCGGAGGGCACTGAAGCTTTCTTT	CASSDRGAEGTEAFF
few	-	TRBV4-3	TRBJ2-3	TGCGCCAGCAGCCAAGGTCGTACCTCAGATACGCAGTATTTT	CASSQGRTSDTQYF
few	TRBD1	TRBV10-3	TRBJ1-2	TGTGCCAGCAGGGACAGGGGCTCAAGTAACTATGGCTACACCTTC	CASRDRGSSNYGYTF
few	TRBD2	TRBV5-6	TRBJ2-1	TGTGCCAGCAGCCCGGGACTAGCGGACCTTAATGAGCAGTTCTTC	CASSPGLADLNEQFF
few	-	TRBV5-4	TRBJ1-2	TGTGCCAGCAGCTTCGGACATTCAGTTGGCTACACCTTC	CASSFGHSVGYTF
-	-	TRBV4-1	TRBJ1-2	TGCGCCAGCAGCCAAGATAGGGGCAGGGCCAGCTATGGCTACACCTTC	CASSQDRGRASYGYTF
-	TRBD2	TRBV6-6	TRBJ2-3	TGTGCCAGCCAGCGGGACTTCACAGATACGCAGTATTTT	CASQRDFTDTQYF
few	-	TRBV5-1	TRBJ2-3	TGCGCCAGCAGTTTGACCGGCAGGGCAGATACGCAGTATTTT	CASSLTGRADTQYF
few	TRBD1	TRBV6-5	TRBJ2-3	TGTGCCAGCAGACCCGCAGGGGGAGATACGCAGTATTTT	CASRPAGGDTQYF
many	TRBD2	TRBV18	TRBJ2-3	TGTGCCAGCTCCCCAGGGAGGGCCCCAGATACGCAGTATTTT	CASSPGRAPDTQYF
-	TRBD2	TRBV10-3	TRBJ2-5	TGTGCCAGCAGTGAACTAGCGGGGGGGCAAGAGACCCAGTACTTC	CASSELAGGQETQYF
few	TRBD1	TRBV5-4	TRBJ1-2	TGTGCCAGCAGCTCAGGGACAGGGAACTATGGCTACACCTTC	CASSSGTGNYGYTF
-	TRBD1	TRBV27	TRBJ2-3	TGTGCCAGCAGTTACAGGGGGCGCGGTGTGGATACGCAGTATTTT	CASSYRGRGVDTQYF
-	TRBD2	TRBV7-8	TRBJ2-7	TGTGCCAGCAGCTTAGCAAGGACTAGTGGCGAGCAGTACTTC	CASSLARTSGEQYF
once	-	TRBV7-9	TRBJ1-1	TGTGCCAGCAGTCCAGACGGGGGTGAAGCTTTCTTT	CASSPDGGEAFF
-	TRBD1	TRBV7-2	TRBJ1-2	TGTGCCAGCAGCTTAGGGTTCTCACAGGGGAGAAATGGCTACACCTTC	CASSLGFSQGRNGYTF
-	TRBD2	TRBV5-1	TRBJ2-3	TGCGCCAGCAGCTTGGATAGCGGGGGGGCCGGGGATACGCAGTATTTT	CASSLDSGGAGDTQYF
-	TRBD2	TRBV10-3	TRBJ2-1	TGTGCCAGTGAGATAGCGGGGAGCAATGAGCAGTTCTTC	CASEIAGSNEQFF
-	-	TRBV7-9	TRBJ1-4	TGTGCCAGCAGCTTAATCCGTAGACTGGGAACTAATGAAAAACTGTTTTTT	CASSLIRRLGTNEKLFF
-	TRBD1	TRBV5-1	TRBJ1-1	TGCGCCAGCAGCCCGGCCAGACAGGGTGTGATTTCCACTGAAGCTTTCTTT	CASSPARQGVISTEAFF
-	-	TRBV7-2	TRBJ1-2	TGTGCCAGCAGCTTAGAGACTCTGGCTAACTATGGCTACACCTTC	CASSLETLANYGYTF
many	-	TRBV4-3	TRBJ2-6	TGCGCCAGCAGCCAAGATTCAGTTTCGGCTGGGGCCAACGTCCTGACTTTC	CASSQDSVSAGANVLTF
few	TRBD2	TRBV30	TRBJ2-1	TGTGCCTGGGAACGGGAGGGCCACAATGAGCAGTTCTTC	CAWEREGHNEQFF
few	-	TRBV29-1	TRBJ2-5	TGCAGCGGCAGACAGAACCCTTTAGCGGAAGAGACCCAGTACTTC	CSGRQNPLAEETQYF
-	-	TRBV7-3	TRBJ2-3	TGTGCCAGCAGCGCGGACACAGATACGCAGTATTTT	CASSADTDTQYF
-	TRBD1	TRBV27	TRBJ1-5	TGTGCCAGCAGATCCGATAGGGGGCTCGGCCAGCCCCAGCATTTT	CASRSDRGLGQPQHF
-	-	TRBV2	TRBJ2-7	TGTGCCAGCAGTTCGGGGGGCCTGACCTACGAGCAGTACTTC	CASSSGGLTYEQYF
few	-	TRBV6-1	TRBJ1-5	TGTGCCAGCAGTCTCAACTACGATAGCAATCAGCCCCAGCATTTT	CASSLNYDSNQPQHF
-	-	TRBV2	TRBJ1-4	TGTGCCAGCAGTTTTCGGGGGACTCTTGGTGAAAAACTGTTTTTT	CASSFRGTLGEKLFF
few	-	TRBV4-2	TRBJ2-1	TGTGCCAGCAGCCAAGAACTGAATAACAATGAGCAGTTCTTC	CASSQELNNNEQFF
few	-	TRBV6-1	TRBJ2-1	TGTGCCAGCAGTGAACTCGGAAGAAGACGGGGCAATGAGCAGTTCTTC	CASSELGRRRGNEQFF
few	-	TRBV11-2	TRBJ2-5	TGTGCCAGCAGCTTATTGGTGGGGGTCACGACCCAGTACTTC	CASSLLVGVTTQYF
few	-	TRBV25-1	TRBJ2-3	TGTGCCAGCAGTGACCCCCCCGGGGACTCAACTACAGATACGCAGTATTTT	CASSDPPGDSTTDTQYF
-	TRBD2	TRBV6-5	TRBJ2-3	TGTGCCAGCAGGGTCGGACTAGGGCCAGATACGCAGTATTTT	CASRVGLGPDTQYF
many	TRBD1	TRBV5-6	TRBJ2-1	TGTGCCAGCAGCGGCCTGAGACAGGGGCGCTCCTACAATGAGCAGTTCTTC	CASSGLRQGRSYNEQFF
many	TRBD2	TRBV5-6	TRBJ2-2	TGTGCCAGCAGCTGGGGACTACCTTTT	CASSWGLPF
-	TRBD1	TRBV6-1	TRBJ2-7	TGTGCCAGCAGTGAATTAGGACAGGGCGCTAGATACGAGCAGTACTTC	CASSELGQGARYEQYF
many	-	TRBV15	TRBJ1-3	TGTGCCACCAGCAGAGAAGCAGGGTCTGGAAACACCATATATTTT	CATSREAGSGNTIYF
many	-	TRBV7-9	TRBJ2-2	TGTGCCAGCACATTCAGCGCCGGGGAGCTGTTTTTT	CASTFSAGELFF
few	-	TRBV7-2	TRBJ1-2	TGTGCCAGCAGCCTACCCGGGGGAGTTAACTATGGCTACACCTTC	CASSLPGGVNYGYTF
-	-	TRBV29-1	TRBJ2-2	TGCAGCGTTGAAGAATCAGGGGATGGGACCGGGGAGCTGTTTTTT	CSVEESGDGTGELFF
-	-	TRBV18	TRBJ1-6	TGTGCCAGCTCACCACCGGGGACAAGTTCGGATTCACCCCTCCACTTT	CASSPPGTSSDSPLHF
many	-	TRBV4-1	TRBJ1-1	TGCGCCAGCAGCCAAGATCCGGGCAGTGAAGCTTTCTTT	CASSQDPGSEAFF
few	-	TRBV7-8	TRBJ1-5	TGTGCCAGCAGCTTAGCAGGGAGGCAGCCCCAGCATTTT	CASSLAGRQPQHF
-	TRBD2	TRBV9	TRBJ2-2	TGTACCAGCAGCGTAGGCGGGGGAACGAACACCGGGGAGCTGTTTTTT	CTSSVGGGTNTGELFF
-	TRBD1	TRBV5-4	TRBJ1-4	TGTGCCAGCAGCGCAGGGGGGGATAATGAAAAACTGTTTTTT	CASSAGGDNEKLFF
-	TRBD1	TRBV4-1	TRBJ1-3	TGCGCCAGCAGCCAAGTGGGGTTCCCGGGACAGGGTAGGATATATTTT	CASSQVGFPGQGRIYF
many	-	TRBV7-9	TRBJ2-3	TGTGCCAGCAGCCTCCGTGGGGCCGGTACAGATACGCAGTATTTT	CASSLRGAGTDTQYF
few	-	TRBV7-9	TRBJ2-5	TGTGCCAGCAGCCGGTTGGGGCTACAAGAGACCCAGTACTTC	CASSRLGLQETQYF
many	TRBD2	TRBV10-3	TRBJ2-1	TGTGCCATCAGTGAGCCGGGACTAGCGGGAGGCAGAAATGAGCAGTTCTTC	CAISEPGLAGGRNEQFF
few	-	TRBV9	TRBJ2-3	TGTGCCAGCAGCGTAGATGTCGGGGATACGCAGTATTTT	CASSVDVGDTQYF
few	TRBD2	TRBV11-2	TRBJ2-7	TGTGCCAGCAGCTTCGGGGCTAGCGGGACCTACGAGCAGTACTTC	CASSFGASGTYEQYF
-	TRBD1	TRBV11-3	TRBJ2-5	TGTGCCAGCAGCAAGACAGGGGAAGAGACCCAGTACTTC	CASSKTGEETQYF
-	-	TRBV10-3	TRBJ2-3	TGTGCCACGGACTCCGGGACACAAAGGGGGAGAACAGATACGCAGTATTTT	CATDSGTQRGRTDTQYF
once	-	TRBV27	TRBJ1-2	TGTGCCAGCAGTTTTTCGGTTGGGGAAGGCTACACCTTC	CASSFSVGEGYTF
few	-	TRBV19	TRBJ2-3	TGTGCCAGTAGTATCTTAGGCCTAGCCTCGAGGACAGATACGCAGTATTTT	CASSILGLASRTDTQYF
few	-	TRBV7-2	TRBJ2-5	TGTGCCAGCAGCACAGCGGTCCAAGAGACCCAGTACTTC	CASSTAVQETQYF
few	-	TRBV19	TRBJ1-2	TGTGCCAGTAGTATACGGGGGTGGATGGATGGCTACACCTTC	CASSIRGWMDGYTF